What follows describes a single T cell receptor (beta chain). No antigen is known for it. The repertoire was sequenced with immunoSEQ multiplex PCR; TCRdb's copy has only in-frame clones and lacks some. The table records 27,000 or so clones, around 70% of them present only once. V lost 10 bases and J lost 2, with 16 bases in between. The germline V gene encodes CDR1 MGHDK and CDR2 SYGVNS. This CDR3 spans 14 amino acids. This specimen comes from a study of T cell clonotyping in hematopoietic cell transplantation. Overall study: Pretransplant recipient samples were taken after cytoreduction.

Study-wide results and limits: Recipient TCR diversity dropped after transplant; expanded clonotypes rose from day 30 to 180.

The time point is: recipient sample about 28 days before transplant, after cytoreduction. The sequences come from peripheral blood mononuclear cells, collected before stem cell transplant. The TCR was taken from a man aged 45-65 years with myelodysplastic syndrome. Some clones in this sample may be carry-over from other donors' samples. The chain joins TRBV25-1 to TRBJ2-3; D call uncertain. CDR3: CATTYNNPTDTQYF. CDR3 coding DNA: TGTGCCACCACATACAACAACCCCACAGATACGCAGTATTTT.